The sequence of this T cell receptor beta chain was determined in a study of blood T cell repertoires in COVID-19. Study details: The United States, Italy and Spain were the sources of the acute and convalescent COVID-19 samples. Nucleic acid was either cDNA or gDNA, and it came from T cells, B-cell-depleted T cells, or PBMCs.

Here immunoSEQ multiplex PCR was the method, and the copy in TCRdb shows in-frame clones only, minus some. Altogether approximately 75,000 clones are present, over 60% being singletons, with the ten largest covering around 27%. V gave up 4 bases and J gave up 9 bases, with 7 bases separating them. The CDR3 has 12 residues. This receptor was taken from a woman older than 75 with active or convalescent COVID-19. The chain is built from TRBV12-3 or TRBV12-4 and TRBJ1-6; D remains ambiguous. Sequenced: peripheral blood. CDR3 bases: TGTGCCAGCAGTTACCCTAGTTCACCCCTCCACTTT. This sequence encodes CASSYPSSPLHF.